Each of the 16 T cell receptor beta chains below was sequenced from the same sample in a study of T cell responses to AZD1222 COVID-19 vaccine. TCRdb's table, derived via immunoSEQ multiplex PCR, lists solely in-frame clones and lacks some. The sample yields about 97,000 clones, roughly 86% seen once. The material was peripheral blood, obtained on day 0 of AZD1222 vaccination. The receptors come from an adult in good health.

V usage is TRBV2 and J usage is TRBJ2-7; D possibly uses TRBD1 or TRBD2 (6 bases each). Trimming stripped 7 bases from V and 1 base from J, with 20 bases between. Germline V gene data show CDR1 as SNHLY and CDR2 as FYNNEI. The CDR3 runs to 16 residues. CDR3 sequence (DNA): TGTGCCAGCACTATCAGGAGGGACATATGGTCCTACGAGCAGTACTTC. Its protein is CASTIRRDIWSYEQYF.

This clone was counted between two and nine times. This rearrangement joins TRBV19 to TRBJ2-7; tentatively, D is TRBD1 or TRBD2 (6 bases each). In germline, CDR1 is LNHDA, CDR2 SQIVND (reference sequence). V shed 5 bases and J shed 0 bases, with 11 bases lying between them. This CDR3 region has 14 residues. CDR3 nucleotide sequence: TGTGCCAGTAGTGTCGGGGGCCCCTCCTACGAGCAGTACTTC. This gives the protein CASSVGGPSYEQYF. Variable domain in full (rest from reference TRBV19 and TRBJ2-7): DGGITQSPKYLFRKEGQNVTLSCEQNLNHDAMYWYRQDPGQGLRLIYYSQIVNDFQKGDIAEGYSVSREKKESFPLTVTSAQKNPTAFYLCASSVGGPSYEQYFGPGTRLTVT.

The chain has TRBV3-1 (or the pseudogene TRBV3-2) and TRBJ2-1, with D unclear. Germline V CDR1 and CDR2: LGHDT, YNNKEL (reference sequence). The V end lost 1 base, the J end lost 4 bases, and 11 bases lay between the germline ends. The CDR3 runs 15 residues. CDR3 DNA: TGTGCCAGCAGCCAAGTAGCCATACAATACAATGAGCAGTTCTTC. Its protein product is CASSQVAIQYNEQFF.

Comment on this clone: This specimen includes other DNA sequences encoding the same CDR3. This sequence joins TRBV7-2 and TRBJ2-5; D is uncertain. This CDR3 contains 11 residues. CDR1 and CDR2 from the germline V gene are SGHTA and FQGNSA. V was clipped by 5 bases and J by 1 base, with 2 bases between them. This CDR3 is CASSPQETQYF. In DNA form, the CDR3 reads TGTGCCAGCAGCCCCCAAGAGACCCAGTACTTC.

The V gene is TRBV28, the J gene TRBJ2-7; D call uncertain. This CDR3 has 16 residues. Trimming removed 6 bases from V and 3 bases from J, with 21 bases in between. Germline CDR1 is MDHEN and CDR2 is SYDVKM. The CDR3 DNA sequence: TGTGCCAGCAGCCCCATCGAAGTTCCCTCGGGCTACGAGCAGTACTTC. It codes for CASSPIEVPSGYEQYF.

This clone was picked up one time. The rearrangement uses TRBV6-2 or TRBV6-3 and TRBJ2-7; TRBD1 aligns across 9 bases. From germline, CDR1 is MNHEY and CDR2 SVGEGT. The CDR3 has 16 residues. After removal of 1 base from V and 2 bases from J, the junction contained 6 bases not matched to a gene. CDR3 loop: CASSYWGTGLPYEQYF. Written as DNA, the CDR3 is TGTGCCAGCAGTTACTGGGGGACAGGGTTACCCTACGAGCAGTACTTC.

The chain combines TRBV24-1 with TRBJ2-1; D remains ambiguous. Trimming stripped 1 base from V and 10 bases from J, with 10 bases between. This CDR3 has 13 residues. Germline values: CDR1 KGHDR, CDR2 SFDVKD. The CDR3 nucleotides are TGTGCCACCAGTGATTTTGGGCCATCCGAGCAGTTCTTC. Translated, it gives CATSDFGPSEQFF.

In DNA, the CDR3 is TGTGCCAGCAGCTTAGGCTCGCCAGGCAATCAGCCCCAGCATTTT. It codes for CASSLGSPGNQPQHF. The V gene is TRBV13, the J gene TRBJ1-5, with D unclear. Germline V lookup: CDR1 PRHDT, CDR2 FYEKMQ (reference sequence). Between the trimmed V and J ends, which lost 0 bases and 2 bases, there was a span of 8 bases. This CDR3 has 15 residues.

The chain is built from TRBV29-1 and TRBJ1-1, with 10 bases fitting TRBD1. The CDR3 is 14 residues long. Per the germline V gene, CDR1 is SQVTM and CDR2 is ANQGSEA. Germline trimming cut 3 bases from V and 5 bases from J; bases unmatched to any gene: 6. For the CDR3, the DNA is TGCAGCGTTGAGACGGGACAGGGGTTAACTGAAGCTTTCTTT. The encoded protein is CSVETGQGLTEAFF.

The chain recombines TRBV2 with TRBJ1-3, with a tentative D call TRBD1 (5 bases). Per the germline V gene, CDR1 is SNHLY and CDR2 is FYNNEI. This CDR3 has 14 amino acids. The ends were cut back, 7 bases at V and 4 bases at J, with 14 bases in the middle. The CDR3 region has the DNA TGTGCCAGCACCCAGCTGGCAGGGGGAAACACCATATATTTT. Translating it yields CASTQLAGGNTIYF. Together with reference TRBV2 and TRBJ1-3, the CDR3 gives the full variable domain: EPEVTQTPSHQVTQMGQEVILRCVPISNHLYFYWYRQILGQKVEFLVSFYNNEISEKSEIFDDQFSVERPDGSNFTLKIRSTKLEDSAMYFCASTQLAGGNTIYFGEGSWLTVV.

This chain connects TRBV13 to TRBJ1-5; the D is unclear. The germline V gene has CDR1 PRHDT and CDR2 FYEKMQ (reference sequence). With 2 bases removed from V and 1 base from J, the gap between germline ends came to 3 bases. The CDR3 contains 13 residues. CDR3 bases: TGTGCCAGCAGCTTATACAGCAATCAGCCCCAGCATTTT. It yields the protein CASSLYSNQPQHF.

This clone has a single count. The rearrangement uses TRBV5-1 and TRBJ1-3, with D maybe TRBD1 (6 bases). This CDR3 spans 17 amino acids. Trimming removed 4 bases from V and 0 bases from J, with 17 bases in between. Per germline, CDR1 SGHRS and CDR2 YFSETQ. This CDR3 is CASSPDTGPSSGNTIYF. The CDR3 DNA is TGCGCCAGCAGCCCGGACACAGGGCCCAGCTCTGGAAACACCATATATTTT.

The CDR3 bases are TGTGCCAGCAGCGCTGGGGGGCTCGCTGGAAACACCATATATTTT. Translated: CASSAGGLAGNTIYF. The chain recombines TRBV9 with TRBJ1-3, with D possibly matching TRBD1 (6 bases). This CDR3 contains 15 residues. Germline lookup yields CDR1 SGDLS and CDR2 YYNGEE. V lost 3 bases and J 2 bases, leaving 12 bases between the germline ends.

This rearrangement joins TRBV5-1 to TRBJ1-3; no clear D. This CDR3 contains 16 residues. Germline-derived CDR1 and CDR2 are SGHRS and YFSETQ. Between the trimmed V and J ends, which lost 7 bases and 0 bases, there was a span of 17 bases. CDR3 in DNA: TGCGCCAGCGGAATGGAGCCGGGAGGCTCTGGAAACACCATATATTTT. This encodes CASGMEPGGSGNTIYF.

CDR3 sequence: CASSPPEGTGNTEAFF. Written as DNA, the CDR3 is TGTGCCAGCTCACCGCCGGAGGGGACAGGGAACACTGAAGCTTTCTTT. The chain is built from TRBV18 and TRBJ1-1; TRBD1 matches 8 bases. CDR3 length equals 16 residues. The V gene's germline CDR1 is KGHSH and CDR2 LQKENI. V shed 3 bases, J shed 1 base, and the junction held 7 bases outside the gene matches.

This clone appeared a few times. For the CDR3, the DNA is TGTGCCAGCAGCCAAGGCAATCAGCCCCAGCATTTT. Amino acid sequence: CASSQGNQPQHF. The chain combines TRBV3-1 (or the pseudogene TRBV3-2) with TRBJ1-5; D gene ambiguous. CDR3 size: 12 residues. The germline V gene has CDR1 LGHDT and CDR2 YNNKEL (reference sequence). Trimming left V 1 base short and J 2 bases short, with 0 bases between.